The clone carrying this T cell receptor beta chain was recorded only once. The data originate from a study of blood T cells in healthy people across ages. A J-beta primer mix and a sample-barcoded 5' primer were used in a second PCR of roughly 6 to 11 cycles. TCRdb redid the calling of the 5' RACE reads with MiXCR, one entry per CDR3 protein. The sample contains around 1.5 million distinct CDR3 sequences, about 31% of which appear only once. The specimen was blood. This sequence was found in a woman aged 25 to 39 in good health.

The DNA of the CDR3 is TGTGCCAGCCGGGGCCTGCGGGACATAGTACTCGTCAATCAGCCCCAGCATTTT. Translated: CASRGLRDIVLVNQPQHF. The chain is built from TRBV6-1 and TRBJ1-5, with TRBD1 as a possible D gene (6 bases). Germline V gives CDR1 MNHNS, CDR2 SASEGT. V lost 8 bases and J 3 bases, leaving 26 bases between the germline ends. CDR3 length equals 18 residues.